This T cell receptor beta chain was obtained from a study of blood T cell repertoires in COVID-19. Looking at the study overall: Sources were T cells, B-cell-depleted T cells, or PBMCs; the material itself was cDNA or gDNA.

In the original workflow: It was from reference gene primer amplification that nucleated cell counts were estimated. This table comes from immunoSEQ multiplex PCR, and its TCRdb copy is limited to in-frame clones, with some not included. V and J calls and clone size are copied from that table; D and trimming were computed from the DNA. This sample yields 250,000 to 300,000 clones, of which approximately 83% are seen a single time; less than 2.5% belongs to the top ten. CDR1 is MNHEY and CDR2 is SVGAGI in the germline V gene. The CDR3 totals 15 residues. Trimming left V 3 bases short and J 7 bases short, with 13 bases between. Participants, 18 to 89 years old, spanned around 25 US areas. All recovered Cohort 3 donors got two negative PCRs, got clearance, or saw symptom resolution.

Input material: PBMCs or T cells enriched from blood (not recorded which). The clonotype originates from a woman aged 45-60 years who had recovered from COVID-19. The chain combines TRBV6-5 with TRBJ1-6, with no clear D. The CDR3 bases are TGTGCCAGCAGTTATGAGGGAAGAGGGAATTCACCCCTCCACTTT. Its protein is CASSYEGRGNSPLHF.